This TCR beta chain comes out of a study of blood T cell repertoires in COVID-19. Whole-study context: Samples representing acute and convalescent COVID-19 were sourced from the United States, Italy and Spain.

Participant age was roughly 18 to 90 years, and participants resided in fewer than 30 US areas. Two consecutive negative NP/OP PCR tests, clearance, or resolved symptoms defined Cohort 3 recovery. CDR1 is SGHDT and CDR2 is YYEEEE in the germline V gene. V lost 4 bases and J lost 7, with 12 bases in between. The CDR3 spans 14 residues. Authors' analysis steps: Amplification from reference gene primers served as the basis for estimated nucleated cell counts. Assay: immunoSEQ multiplex PCR; the TCRdb copy retains only in-frame clones and omits some. V and J calls and clone size come straight from that table; D and trimming were deduced from the DNA. Counted here are approximately 300,000 clones, just under 90% occurring once; the ten biggest clones make up just under 9.5%.

The sequenced material came from PBMCs or T cells enriched from blood (not recorded which). The TCR comes from a woman in her 30s who had recovered from COVID-19. The chain joins TRBV5-6 to TRBJ1-6; possibly TRBD1 for D (6 bases). CDR3 DNA: TGTGCCAGCAGCGCTACCGGGACAAATTCACCCCTCCACTTT. It yields the protein CASSATGTNSPLHF. The full variable domain, completed using reference TRBV5-6 and TRBJ1-6, is DAGVTQSPTHLIKTRGQQVTLRCSPKSGHDTVSWYQQALGQGPQFIFQYYEEEERQRGNFPDRFSGHQFPNYSSELNVNALLLGDSALYLCASSATGTNSPLHFGNGTRLTVT.